Following are 17 T cell receptor beta chains from one sample sequenced in a study of blood T cell repertoires in COVID-19. Profiled with immunoSEQ multiplex PCR; TCRdb holds only in-frame clones, not every one. The sample includes about 150,000 clones, 80% to 90% seen only once; the top ten take approximately 3%. The sequenced sample was peripheral blood. The receptor source for this set is a woman aged 60 to 75 with active COVID-19.

A few counts support this clone. The rearrangement joins TRBV7-5 to TRBJ1-1; the table's D call, TRBD1, has no DNA check behind it. TRBV7-5 is marked as a pseudogene. This CDR3 has 16 residues. The CDR3 loop is CVRSSGQATVATEAFF. The CDR3 DNA reads as TGTGTCAGAAGCTCTGGACAGGCCACGGTAGCGACTGAAGCTTTCTTT.

This clone was counted only a few times. In nucleotides, the CDR3 is TGTGCCAGGAGGGACAGGGTTGAAGAGCAGTACTTC. It translates to CARRDRVEEQYF. J is TRBJ2-7 and V is TRBV7-3; 9 nucleotides align to TRBD1. V lost 9 bases to trimming and J lost 7 bases; unmatched junction nucleotides: 7. Germline V gene data show CDR1 as SGHTA and CDR2 as FQGTGA. The CDR3 contains 12 residues.

Notes on this clone: The junction shows a germline mismatch at one end, possibly a read error. The chain joins TRBV20-1 to TRBJ1-2; possibly TRBD1 for D (5 bases). The germline V gene encodes CDR1 DFQATT and CDR2 SNEGSKA (reference sequence). This CDR3 comprises 11 residues. CDR3: CSAGDSYGYTF. The CDR3 bases are TGCAGTGCTGGAGACAGCTATGGCTACACCTTC.

This sequence joins TRBV10-1 and TRBJ2-7; no clear D. CDR1 WNHNN and CDR2 SYGVQD come from the germline V gene (reference sequence). V gave up 7 bases and J gave up 7 bases, with 8 bases separating them. This CDR3 contains 10 residues. CDR3 sequence (DNA): TGCGCCAGCATGAGGTGGGAGCAGTACTTC. Protein sequence: CASMRWEQYF.

This chain links TRBV27 with TRBJ1-5; possibly TRBD1 for D (5 bases). Trimming took 3 bases from V and 6 from J, leaving 12 bases between them. CDR3 length: 14 residues. In germline, CDR1 is MNHEY, CDR2 SMNVEV (reference sequence). The CDR3 loop reads CASSLGRASQPQHF. DNA for the CDR3: TGTGCCAGCAGTTTGGGCAGGGCCAGTCAGCCCCAGCATTTT.

V usage is TRBV7-2 and J usage is TRBJ1-5, with D possibly matching TRBD1 (6 bases). The CDR3 has 14 residues. Germline CDR1 is SGHTA and CDR2 is FQGNSA. The V end was cut by 2 bases, the J end by 6 bases, with 11 bases between. The CDR3 protein is CASSLLPGVQPQHF. CDR3 nucleotides: TGTGCCAGCAGCTTACTACCAGGGGTTCAGCCCCAGCATTTT.

The chain joins TRBV7-9 to TRBJ2-5; a weak D match, TRBD2 (6 bases). V lost 1 base to trimming and J lost 5 bases, with 11 bases between them. The CDR3 is 14 amino acids. Germline V CDR1 and CDR2: SEHNR, FQNEAQ (reference sequence). CDR3 DNA: TGTGCCAGCAGCTTAGTCCCAGGAGGGGAGACCCAGTACTTC. This encodes CASSLVPGGETQYF.

The V gene is TRBV7-2, the J gene TRBJ2-7; D possibly corresponds to TRBD2 (6 bases). The length of the CDR3 is 15 residues. The ends were cut back, 1 base at V and 0 bases at J, with 10 bases in the middle. The germline V gene has CDR1 SGHTA and CDR2 FQGNSA. The CDR3 loop reads CASSLDGSDSYEQYF. The CDR3 region has the DNA TGTGCCAGCAGCTTAGACGGGAGTGACTCCTACGAGCAGTACTTC.

This chain links TRBV7-2 with TRBJ2-1; 9 bases align to TRBD2. The ends lost 0 bases at V and 2 bases at J; junction bases unmatched: 5. Germline lookup yields CDR1 SGHTA and CDR2 FQGNSA. This CDR3 comprises 17 residues. Here the CDR3 reads CASSLAILAGPYNEQFF. For the CDR3, the DNA is TGTGCCAGCAGCTTAGCGATCCTAGCGGGACCCTACAATGAGCAGTTCTTC.

The V and J genes are TRBV11-2 and TRBJ2-3; D remains ambiguous. Germline-derived CDR1 and CDR2 are SGHAT and FQNNGV. Trimming stripped 4 bases from V and 2 bases from J, with 4 bases between. The CDR3 is 12 residues long. In DNA, the CDR3 is TGTGCCAGCAGCTCCTCCACAGATACGCAGTATTTT. Protein: CASSSSTDTQYF. The whole variable domain, filled in from reference TRBV11-2 and TRBJ2-3, reads EAGVAQSPRYKIIEKRQSVAFWCNPISGHATLYWYQQILGQGPKLLIQFQNNGVVDDSQLPKDRFSAERLKGVDSTLKIQPAKLEDSAVYLCASSSSTDTQYFGPGTRLTVL.

The CDR3 sequence is CASTPSGSTDTQYF. DNA for the CDR3: TGTGCCAGCACGCCTAGCGGGAGCACAGATACGCAGTATTTT. The V call is TRBV2, the J call TRBJ2-3; 8 bases agree with TRBD2. After removal of 7 bases from V and 0 bases from J, the junction contained 3 bases not matched to a gene. The CDR3 runs 14 residues. Germline assignment: CDR1 SNHLY and CDR2 FYNNEI. The variable domain in full, completed from reference TRBV2 and TRBJ2-3, reads EPEVTQTPSHQVTQMGQEVILRCVPISNHLYFYWYRQILGQKVEFLVSFYNNEISEKSEIFDDQFSVERPDGSNFTLKIRSTKLEDSAMYFCASTPSGSTDTQYFGPGTRLTVL.

The chain couples TRBV19 to TRBJ2-7; 7 bases are a match to TRBD2. This CDR3 has 13 residues. J was trimmed by 0 bases and V by 10 bases; bases with no gene match: 6. CDR1 is LNHDA and CDR2 is SQIVND in the germline V gene (reference sequence). For the CDR3, the DNA is TGTGCCACCGGGAGGACTAACTCCTACGAGCAGTACTTC. It specifies CATGRTNSYEQYF. The full variable domain, with the rest looked up from reference TRBV19 and TRBJ2-7, is DGGITQSPKYLFRKEGQNVTLSCEQNLNHDAMYWYRQDPGQGLRLIYYSQIVNDFQKGDIAEGYSVSREKKESFPLTVTSAQKNPTAFYLCATGRTNSYEQYFGPGTRLTVT.

This clone has just one count. The J gene is TRBJ2-7, the V gene TRBV4-3; possibly TRBD1 for D (6 bases). Germline V lookup: CDR1 LGHNA, CDR2 YSLEER. CDR3 length: 15 amino acids. V was pared by 3 bases and J by 5 bases, with 17 bases between. The CDR3 protein is CASSQVQGPYNEQYF. The CDR3 coding sequence is TGCGCCAGCAGCCAGGTACAGGGTCCGTACAACGAGCAGTACTTC.

The chain employs TRBV21-1 and TRBJ2-3; the table gives TRBD2 as D, unverified against the DNA. TRBV21-1 is labeled a pseudogene. The CDR3 runs 17 residues. For the CDR3, the DNA is TGTGCCAGCAGCAAAGATCCCACTAGCGGGATTATAGATACGCAGTATTTT. Translation: CASSKDPTSGIIDTQYF.

This clone was observed a handful of times. The rearrangement links TRBV5-4 to TRBJ2-7; 11 bases line up with TRBD2. The junction had 11 bases not matched to a gene; V was cut back by 0 bases and J by 3 bases. CDR3 length equals 18 residues. Looked up from germline, CDR1 is SGHNT and CDR2 is YYREEE (reference sequence). The CDR3 sequence is CASSLALGSGRAYYEQYF. CDR3 bases: TGTGCCAGCAGCTTGGCCTTGGGTAGCGGGAGGGCTTACTACGAGCAGTACTTC. The full variable domain, with the rest looked up from reference TRBV5-4 and TRBJ2-7, is ETGVTQSPTHLIKTRGQQVTLRCSSQSGHNTVSWYQQALGQGPQFIFQYYREEENGRGNFPPRFSGLQFPNYSSELNVNALELDDSALYLCASSLALGSGRAYYEQYFGPGTRLTVT.

This clone has only a few counts. This rearrangement joins TRBV4-2 to TRBJ1-6; 9 bases are shared with TRBD1. Unmatched junction bases numbered 7, after V lost 3 bases and J lost 7 bases. CDR3 length equals 16 residues. The germline V gene encodes CDR1 LGHNA and CDR2 YNFKEQ. The CDR3 protein is CASSQGTGTGNSPLHF. The DNA of the CDR3 is TGTGCCAGCAGCCAGGGGACAGGGACTGGAAATTCACCCCTCCACTTT.

The chain carries TRBV7-9 and TRBJ2-7; 10 bases are shared with TRBD2. Germline loops: CDR1 SEHNR, CDR2 FQNEAQ (reference sequence). V lost 5 bases, J lost 3 bases, and 4 bases stayed unmatched. CDR3 size: 14 residues. This CDR3 reads CASSRTSGDYEQYF. Here the CDR3 DNA reads TGTGCCAGCAGCCGGACTAGCGGAGACTACGAGCAGTACTTC.